This record concerns one TCR beta chain sequence. TCRdb keeps only in-frame clones here, not all; method: immunoSEQ multiplex PCR. The table has approximately 80,000 clones, about 94% seen once. The data stem from a study of T cell changes during pregnancy in multiple sclerosis. The CDR3 has 15 residues. Germline assignment: CDR1 SGHVS and CDR2 FNYEAQ. The germline V and J ends were trimmed by 2 bases and 0 bases, with 7 bases remaining between them. The input for sequencing was peripheral blood, taken in the third trimester of pregnancy. The origin of this receptor is a female donor with multiple sclerosis, enrolled in a pregnancy study. This chain connects TRBV7-6 to TRBJ2-2; D uncertain. CDR3 protein: CASSLNSPNTGELFF. CDR3 bases: TGTGCCAGCAGCTTAAACTCTCCGAACACCGGGGAGCTGTTTTTT. Combining the CDR3 with reference TRBV7-6 and TRBJ2-2 gives the whole variable domain GAGVSQSPRYKVTKRGQDVALRCDPISGHVSLYWYRQALGQGPEFLTYFNYEAQQDKSGLPNDRFSAERPEGSISTLTIQRTEQRDSAMYRCASSLNSPNTGELFFGEGSRLTVL.